These 27 T cell receptor beta chains originate from one sample sequenced in a study of control samples from healthy donors and cancer patients. Profiling relied on immunoSEQ multiplex PCR, and the TCRdb table lists in-frame clones only, not all of them. The sample contains 400,000 to 450,000 clones, 90% of which appear only once. The sample taken for sequencing was PBMCs. Source of these receptors: a man between 40 and 49 years old with head and neck cancer.

The chain carries TRBV6-5 and TRBJ2-5; 11 nucleotides agree with TRBD2. This CDR3 is 13 amino acids long. After removal of 6 bases from V and 5 bases from J, the junction contained 2 bases not matched to a gene. Germline V CDR1 and CDR2: MNHEY, SVGAGI. The DNA for the CDR3 is TGTGCCAGCAGGACTAGCGGGACCGAGACCCAGTACTTC. Amino acid sequence: CASRTSGTETQYF.

The gene calls are TRBV6-5 and TRBJ2-7; 9 nucleotides line up with TRBD2. J was trimmed by 7 bases and V by 6 bases; bases with no gene match: 13. CDR1 and CDR2 (germline): MNHEY, SVGAGI. CDR3 length: 15 amino acids. The CDR3 nucleotides read TGTGCCAGCAGCCCCGGGGCTAGCGGGGATATGGAGCAGTACTTC. Residues: CASSPGASGDMEQYF.

The chain carries TRBV11-2 and TRBJ2-1; the match to TRBD2 covers 9 bases. The CDR3 runs to 14 residues. V lost 7 bases and J lost 8; bases outside the gene matches: 9. Germline CDR1 reads SGHAT; CDR2 reads FQNNGV. CDR3 bases: TGTGCCAGCACGGACGCGGGGGGGCTGTATGAGCAGTTCTTC. Translated: CASTDAGGLYEQFF.

CDR3 DNA: TGTGCCAGTAGTAGTGGCAGAGCCTACGAGCAGTACTTC. The encoded protein is CASSSGRAYEQYF. V usage is TRBV19 and J usage is TRBJ2-7; D unclear. CDR1 and CDR2 from the germline V gene are LNHDA and SQIVND (reference sequence). The CDR3 has 13 amino acids. The V gene lost 4 bases and the J gene lost 2 bases, with 9 bases spanning the gap. The entire variable domain, with the rest obtained from reference TRBV19 and TRBJ2-7, is as follows: DGGITQSPKYLFRKEGQNVTLSCEQNLNHDAMYWYRQDPGQGLRLIYYSQIVNDFQKGDIAEGYSVSREKKESFPLTVTSAQKNPTAFYLCASSSGRAYEQYFGPGTRLTVT.

The genes are TRBV11-2 and TRBJ1-1, with D tentatively TRBD1 (5 bases). This CDR3 is 15 amino acids long. Germline V gene data show CDR1 as SGHAT and CDR2 as FQNNGV. The ends were cut back, 3 bases at V and 0 bases at J, with 11 bases in the middle. The CDR3 here is CASSFSGPLNTEAFF. CDR3 bases: TGTGCCAGCAGCTTTTCGGGACCCTTGAACACTGAAGCTTTCTTT.

The chain is built from TRBV4-3 and TRBJ1-2, with D hard to call. Trimming left V 0 bases short and J 2 bases short, with 7 bases between. The germline CDR1 and CDR2 sequences are LGHNA and YSLEER. The CDR3 covers 14 residues. The CDR3 DNA reads as TGCGCCAGCAGCCAAGATCCCGGGAACTATGGCTACACCTTC. Protein product: CASSQDPGNYGYTF.

The chain uses TRBV6-6 and TRBJ1-2; no definite D call. Germline loops: CDR1 MNHNY, CDR2 SVGAGI (reference sequence). V was clipped by 6 bases and J by 4 bases, with 18 bases between them. The CDR3 has 15 residues. The CDR3 bases are TGTGCCAGCAGCCTGACCCGGGAGGGAGTCTATGGCTACACCTTC. Amino acid sequence: CASSLTREGVYGYTF.

The chain couples TRBV14 to TRBJ1-2; D not resolved. In germline, CDR1 is SGHDN, CDR2 FVKESK. The CDR3 length is 14 residues. V gave up 3 bases and J gave up 6 bases, with 14 bases separating them. The CDR3 loop is CASSHLPGDDGYTF. The CDR3 coding sequence is TGTGCCAGCAGCCACTTACCCGGGGATGATGGCTACACCTTC.

This rearrangement joins TRBV30 to TRBJ1-5; perhaps TRBD1 as D (6 bases). Trimming left V 5 bases short and J 6 bases short, with 17 bases between. The CDR3 has 14 amino acids. The V gene's germline CDR1 is GTSNPN and CDR2 SVGIG (reference sequence). CDR3 protein: CAWGKAGGGQPQHF. CDR3 DNA: TGTGCCTGGGGAAAAGCGGGGGGCGGTCAGCCCCAGCATTTT. Full variable domain (missing parts from reference TRBV30 and TRBJ1-5): SQTIHQWPATLVQPVGSPLSLECTVEGTSNPNLYWYRQAAGRGLQLLFYSVGIGQISSEVPQNLSASRPQDRQFILSSKKLLLSDSGFYLCAWGKAGGGQPQHFGDGTRLSIL.

The chain joins TRBV6-5 to TRBJ2-5; 9 nucleotides line up with TRBD1. V lost 6 bases to trimming and J lost 5 bases; unmatched junction nucleotides: 10. The CDR3 has 15 amino acids. The germline CDR1 and CDR2 sequences are MNHEY and SVGAGI. This CDR3 is CASRITGTGTETQYF. The CDR3 DNA sequence: TGTGCCAGCAGAATTACCGGGACAGGGACGGAGACCCAGTACTTC.

The rearrangement joins TRBV3-1 (or the pseudogene TRBV3-2) to TRBJ1-6; 9 bases match TRBD1. V lost 1 base, J lost 6 bases, and 7 bases stayed unmatched. The CDR3 is 17 residues long. Germline V gene lookup returns CDR1 LGHDT and CDR2 YNNKEL (reference sequence). The chain's CDR3 is CASSQGLSGQGNSPLHF. The CDR3 nucleotides are TGTGCCAGCAGCCAAGGGCTATCGGGACAGGGTAATTCACCCCTCCACTTT.

This clone was seen just once. This sequence joins TRBV18 and TRBJ2-2; D perhaps matches TRBD2 (6 bases). Trimming took 4 bases from V and 5 from J, leaving 14 bases between them. CDR1 is KGHSH, CDR2 LQKENI, per germline. The CDR3 loop spans 15 amino acids. The CDR3 sequence: CASSLRDSGTGELFF. The CDR3, as DNA: TGTGCCAGCTCACTCCGGGACTCGGGGACCGGGGAGCTGTTTTTT.

The chain couples TRBV19 to TRBJ2-3, with 8 bases matching TRBD1. CDR1 LNHDA and CDR2 SQIVND come from the germline V gene (reference sequence). CDR3 length equals 15 residues. The trim removed 4 bases at V and 2 bases at J, leaving 5 bases unmatched. CDR3 sequence reads: CASSSGTGHTDTQYF. CDR3 nucleotide sequence: TGTGCCAGTAGTAGCGGGACAGGTCACACAGATACGCAGTATTTT.

The V call is TRBV18, the J call TRBJ1-6; D is unclear. Germline CDR1 KGHSH, CDR2 LQKENI. The CDR3 contains 15 residues. V was cut by 2 bases and J by 14 bases, with 19 bases left in between. CDR3 amino acids: CASSPGGSGRSALHF. In DNA, the CDR3 is TGTGCCAGCTCACCAGGTGGGTCAGGAAGATCGGCCCTCCACTTT.

The CDR3 protein is CASSRSGGSISGANVLTF. The DNA of the CDR3 is TGTGCCAGCAGTCGTTCAGGGGGCTCGATTTCTGGGGCCAACGTCCTGACTTTC. The V gene is TRBV6-2 or TRBV6-3, the J gene TRBJ2-6, with 8 bases lining up with TRBD1. The CDR3 consists of 18 residues. Germline V gives CDR1 MNHEY, CDR2 SVGEGT. J gave up 1 base and V 5 bases, and 10 bases lay outside the gene matches.

This chain joins TRBV5-6 and TRBJ2-1, with a weak D call TRBD1 (6 bases). CDR3 length: 15 amino acids. From germline, CDR1 is SGHDT and CDR2 YYEEEE. V was trimmed by 6 bases and J by 0 bases, leaving 13 bases between them. The CDR3 DNA follows: TGTGCCAGCACCGGACAGTTTGGCTCCTACAATGAGCAGTTCTTC. As protein: CASTGQFGSYNEQFF.

This clone was found a few times. The chain links TRBV7-2 to TRBJ1-6; D uncertain. V lost 1 base and J lost 8, with 12 bases in between. This CDR3 spans 15 amino acids. Germline CDR1 and CDR2: SGHTA and FQGNSA. The chain's CDR3 is CASSLDSGRDSPLHF. CDR3 nucleotides: TGTGCCAGCAGCTTAGACTCTGGCCGTGATTCACCCCTCCACTTT.

The V gene is TRBV19, the J gene TRBJ2-7; no firm D call. Trimming pared 3 bases from V and 3 bases from J, leaving 12 bases between. Germline loops: CDR1 LNHDA, CDR2 SQIVND (reference sequence). The CDR3 covers 14 residues. The CDR3 sequence is CASSISAQYYEQYF. CDR3 nucleotide sequence: TGTGCCAGTAGTATCTCCGCTCAATACTACGAGCAGTACTTC.

The rearrangement joins TRBV5-1 to TRBJ2-7; perhaps TRBD1 as D (7 bases). Germline lookup yields CDR1 SGHRS and CDR2 YFSETQ. The V end was cut by 5 bases, the J end by 5 bases, with 20 bases between. This CDR3 spans 15 amino acids. The CDR3 coding sequence is TGCGCCAGCAGTCCGGGGGACAGAAGGGGGAACGAGCAGTACTTC. Encoded protein: CASSPGDRRGNEQYF.

The chain is built from TRBV19 and TRBJ1-1, with TRBD1 as a possible D gene (5 bases). The V and J ends lost 3 bases and 1 base respectively, with 9 bases between them. The CDR3 sequence is 14 residues long. Germline V lookup: CDR1 LNHDA, CDR2 SQIVND (reference sequence). The CDR3 loop is CASSIGQGNTEAFF. The CDR3 region has the DNA TGTGCCAGTAGTATTGGACAAGGGAACACTGAAGCTTTCTTT. Combining the CDR3 with reference TRBV19 and TRBJ1-1 gives the whole variable domain DGGITQSPKYLFRKEGQNVTLSCEQNLNHDAMYWYRQDPGQGLRLIYYSQIVNDFQKGDIAEGYSVSREKKESFPLTVTSAQKNPTAFYLCASSIGQGNTEAFFGQGTRLTVV.

The gene calls are TRBV7-8 and TRBJ2-7, with 10 positions matching TRBD1. CDR1 is SGHVS, CDR2 FQNEAQ, per germline. This CDR3 spans 15 amino acids. The junction had 5 bases not matched to a gene; V was cut back by 5 bases and J by 1 base. The CDR3 DNA reads as TGTGCCAGCAGCCCTTGGACAGGGGGATCCTACGAGCAGTACTTC. It codes for CASSPWTGGSYEQYF. Drawing the rest from reference TRBV7-8 and TRBJ2-7, the complete variable domain is GAGVSQSPRYKVAKRGQDVALRCDPISGHVSLFWYQQALGQGPEFLTYFQNEAQLDKSGLPSDRFFAERPEGSVSTLKIQRTQQEDSAVYLCASSPWTGGSYEQYFGPGTRLTVT.

The chain employs TRBV29-1 and TRBJ1-3; the D gene is possibly TRBD1 (6 bases). Germline V gene sequence: CDR1 SQVTM, CDR2 ANQGSEA. Between the trimmed V and J ends, which lost 6 bases and 0 bases, there was a span of 12 bases. This CDR3 is 14 amino acids long. In nucleotides, the CDR3 is TGCAGCGTGAGGACAGCTAGCTCTGGAAACACCATATATTTT. The encoded protein is CSVRTASSGNTIYF.

For the CDR3, the DNA is TGTGCCAGCAGTTACATAAGGGACCAGCCCCAGCATTTT. It translates to CASSYIRDQPQHF. The V and J genes are TRBV6-5 and TRBJ1-5; perhaps TRBD1 as D (5 bases). CDR3 length equals 13 residues. The V end lost 2 bases, the J end lost 7 bases, and 9 bases lay between the germline ends. The germline gives CDR1 MNHEY, CDR2 SVGAGI.

The J gene is TRBJ2-2, the V gene TRBV29-1; D not certain. V was cut by 3 bases and J by 4 bases, with 3 bases left in between. Germline values: CDR1 SQVTM, CDR2 ANQGSEA. The CDR3 totals 11 residues. Here the CDR3 reads CSVEVTGELFF. The CDR3 nucleotides read TGCAGCGTTGAGGTCACCGGGGAGCTGTTTTTT.

This sequence joins TRBV15 and TRBJ2-7, with D tentatively TRBD2 (5 bases). The V and J ends lost 0 bases and 4 bases respectively, with 10 bases between them. CDR1 is LNHNV and CDR2 is YYDKDF in the germline V gene (reference sequence). The CDR3 length is 14 residues. In nucleotides, the CDR3 is TGTGCCACCAGCAGAGATAGGGAGAGTTACGAGCAGTACTTC. Translation gives CATSRDRESYEQYF.

Only one count was recorded for this clone. This chain connects TRBV12-5 to TRBJ2-7; 14 bases map to TRBD2. V trimming: 4 bases; J trimming: 4 bases; junction bases outside the gene matches: 3. The CDR3 extends over 15 amino acids. Germline CDR1 is LGHNT and CDR2 is FRNRAP. This CDR3 is CASGWGLAGAYEQYF. The CDR3 DNA reads TGTGCTAGTGGTTGGGGACTAGCGGGAGCTTACGAGCAGTACTTC.

The chain has TRBV5-8 and TRBJ2-7; tentative D call: TRBD2 (5 bases). The CDR3 runs to 12 residues. Trimming pared 5 bases from V and 6 bases from J, leaving 12 bases between. Germline lookup yields CDR1 SGHTS and CDR2 YDEGEE. This CDR3 reads CASRWGVGEQYF. CDR3 DNA sequence: TGTGCCAGCAGGTGGGGAGTCGGCGAGCAGTACTTC.